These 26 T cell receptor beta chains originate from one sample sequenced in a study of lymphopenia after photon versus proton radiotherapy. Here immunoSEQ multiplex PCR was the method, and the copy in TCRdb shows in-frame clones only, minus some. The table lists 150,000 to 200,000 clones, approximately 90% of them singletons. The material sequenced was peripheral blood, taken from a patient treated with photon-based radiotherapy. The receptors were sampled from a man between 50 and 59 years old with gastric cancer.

The CDR3 loop is CASKLGQGAYGYTF. The CDR3 coding sequence is TGTGCCAGTAAACTCGGACAGGGGGCTTATGGCTACACCTTC. The chain joins TRBV19 to TRBJ1-2; 11 nucleotides align to TRBD1. Germline lookup yields CDR1 LNHDA and CDR2 SQIVND (reference sequence). The CDR3 extends over 14 amino acids. V dropped 7 bases and J dropped 5; count of bases not matched to a gene: 6.

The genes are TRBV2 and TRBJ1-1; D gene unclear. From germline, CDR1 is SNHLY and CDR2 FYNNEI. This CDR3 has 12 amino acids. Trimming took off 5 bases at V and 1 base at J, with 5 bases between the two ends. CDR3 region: CASSYTNTEAFF. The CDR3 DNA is TGTGCCAGCAGTTACACGAACACTGAAGCTTTCTTT.

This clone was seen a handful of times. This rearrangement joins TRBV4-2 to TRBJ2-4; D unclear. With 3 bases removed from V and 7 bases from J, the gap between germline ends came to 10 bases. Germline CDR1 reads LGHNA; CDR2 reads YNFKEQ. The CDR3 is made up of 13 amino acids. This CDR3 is CASSQTPRNIQYF. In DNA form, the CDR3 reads TGTGCCAGCAGCCAGACTCCGAGGAACATTCAGTACTTC.

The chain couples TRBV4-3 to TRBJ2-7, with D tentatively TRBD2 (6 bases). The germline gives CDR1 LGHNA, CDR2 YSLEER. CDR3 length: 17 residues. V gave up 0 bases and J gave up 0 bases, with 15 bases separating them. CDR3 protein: CASSQDIGGYSSYEQYF. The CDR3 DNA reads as TGCGCCAGCAGCCAAGATATCGGGGGTTATAGCTCCTACGAGCAGTACTTC.

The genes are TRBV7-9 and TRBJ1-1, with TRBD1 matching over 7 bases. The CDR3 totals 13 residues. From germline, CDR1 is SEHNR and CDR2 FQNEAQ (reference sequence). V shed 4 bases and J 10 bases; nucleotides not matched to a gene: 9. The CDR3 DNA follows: TGTGCCAGCAGCTCCACGGAGGGGGCTGCAGCTTTCTTT. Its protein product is CASSSTEGAAAFF.

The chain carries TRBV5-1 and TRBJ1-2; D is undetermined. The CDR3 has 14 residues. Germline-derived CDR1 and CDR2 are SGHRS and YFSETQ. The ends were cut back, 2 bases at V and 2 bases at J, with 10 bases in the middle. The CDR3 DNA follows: TGCGCCAGCAGCTTAGAGGGAGGGAACTATGGCTACACCTTC. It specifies CASSLEGGNYGYTF. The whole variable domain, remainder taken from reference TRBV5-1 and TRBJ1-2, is KAGVTQTPRYLIKTRGQQVTLSCSPISGHRSVSWYQQTPGQGLQFLFEYFSETQRNKGNFPGRFSGRQFSNSRSEMNVSTLELGDSALYLCASSLEGGNYGYTFGSGTRLTVV.

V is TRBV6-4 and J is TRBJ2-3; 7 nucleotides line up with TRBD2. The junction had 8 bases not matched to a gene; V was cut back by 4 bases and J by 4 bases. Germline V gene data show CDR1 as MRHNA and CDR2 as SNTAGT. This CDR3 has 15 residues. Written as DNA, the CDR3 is TGTGCCAGCAGTGGCGGGAGTACGAGCTCAGATACGCAGTATTTT. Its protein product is CASSGGSTSSDTQYF.

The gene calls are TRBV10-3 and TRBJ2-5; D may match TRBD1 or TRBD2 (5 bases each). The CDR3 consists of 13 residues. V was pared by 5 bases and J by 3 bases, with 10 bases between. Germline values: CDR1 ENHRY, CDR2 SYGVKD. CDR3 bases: TGTGCCATCAGTTCGGGGACGGAAGAGACCCAGTACTTC. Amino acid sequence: CAISSGTEETQYF.

As DNA, the CDR3 is TGTGCCAGCAGTTATTTGGGTACAGGGATGAAGACCCAGTACTTC. Protein product: CASSYLGTGMKTQYF. The chain is built from TRBV6-6 and TRBJ2-5, with D possibly TRBD1 on 6 matching bases. Germline V gene data show CDR1 as MNHNY and CDR2 as SVGAGI (reference sequence). The CDR3 length is 15 residues. V was clipped by 3 bases and J by 6 bases, with 17 bases between them.

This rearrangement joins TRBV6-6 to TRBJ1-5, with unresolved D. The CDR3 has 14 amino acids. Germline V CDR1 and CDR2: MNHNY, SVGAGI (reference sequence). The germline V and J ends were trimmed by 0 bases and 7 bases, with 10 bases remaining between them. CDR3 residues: CASSYSEVGQPQHF. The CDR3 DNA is TGTGCCAGCAGTTACTCTGAGGTAGGGCAGCCCCAGCATTTT.

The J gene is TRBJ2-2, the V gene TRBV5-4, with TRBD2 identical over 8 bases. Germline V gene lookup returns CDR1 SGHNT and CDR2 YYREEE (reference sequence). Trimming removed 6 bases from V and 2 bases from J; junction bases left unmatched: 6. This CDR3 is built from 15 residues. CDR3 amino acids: CASTPGLANTGELFF. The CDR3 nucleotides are TGTGCCAGCACCCCCGGACTAGCAAACACCGGGGAGCTGTTTTTT. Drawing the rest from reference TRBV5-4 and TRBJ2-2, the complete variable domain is ETGVTQSPTHLIKTRGQQVTLRCSSQSGHNTVSWYQQALGQGPQFIFQYYREEENGRGNFPPRFSGLQFPNYSSELNVNALELDDSALYLCASTPGLANTGELFFGEGSRLTVL.

CDR3 protein: CASSSQLNYGYTF. CDR3 bases: TGTGCCAGCAGCTCACAGCTTAACTATGGCTACACCTTC. The V gene is TRBV7-2, the J gene TRBJ1-2; D is uncertain. CDR1 and CDR2 (germline): SGHTA, FQGNSA. The CDR3 has 13 amino acids. V lost 4 bases and J 1 base, leaving 7 bases between the germline ends.

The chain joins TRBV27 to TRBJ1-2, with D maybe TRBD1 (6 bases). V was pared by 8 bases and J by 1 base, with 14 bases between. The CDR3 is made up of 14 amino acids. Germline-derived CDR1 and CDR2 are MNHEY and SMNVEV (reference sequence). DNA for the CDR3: TGTGCCAGCCGTCGGGGGGGCTATAACTATGGCTACACCTTC. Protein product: CASRRGGYNYGYTF.

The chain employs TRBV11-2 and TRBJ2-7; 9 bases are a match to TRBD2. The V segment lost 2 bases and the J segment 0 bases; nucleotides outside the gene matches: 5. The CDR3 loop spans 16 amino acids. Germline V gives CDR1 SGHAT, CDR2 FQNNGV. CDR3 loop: CASSLLTSGLSYEQYF. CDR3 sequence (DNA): TGTGCCAGCAGCTTACTTACTAGCGGGCTCTCCTACGAGCAGTACTTC.

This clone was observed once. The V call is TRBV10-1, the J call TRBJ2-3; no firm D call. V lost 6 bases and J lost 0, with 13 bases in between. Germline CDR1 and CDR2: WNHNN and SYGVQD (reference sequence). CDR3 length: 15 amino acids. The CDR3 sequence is CASSLTLESTDTQYF. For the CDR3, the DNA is TGCGCCAGCAGCCTCACCTTGGAGAGCACAGATACGCAGTATTTT.

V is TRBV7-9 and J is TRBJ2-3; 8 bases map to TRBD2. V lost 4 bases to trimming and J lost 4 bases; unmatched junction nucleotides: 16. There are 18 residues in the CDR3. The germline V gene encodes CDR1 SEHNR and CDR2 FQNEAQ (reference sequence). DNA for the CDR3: TGTGCCAGCAGCTCCTTAGCGGGGAATGGACTAGCCCCAGATACGCAGTATTTT. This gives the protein CASSSLAGNGLAPDTQYF.

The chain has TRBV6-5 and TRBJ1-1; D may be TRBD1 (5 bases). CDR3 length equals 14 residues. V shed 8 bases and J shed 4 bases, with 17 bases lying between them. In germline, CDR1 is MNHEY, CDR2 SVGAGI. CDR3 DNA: TGTGCCAGCGAGCCGGGACGGTCCCCCACTGAAGCTTTCTTT. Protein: CASEPGRSPTEAFF.

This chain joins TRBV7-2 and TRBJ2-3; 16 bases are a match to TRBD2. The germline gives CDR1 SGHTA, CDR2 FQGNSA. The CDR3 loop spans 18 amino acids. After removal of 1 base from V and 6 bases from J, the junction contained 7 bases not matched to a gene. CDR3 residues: CASSLGGLAGGPLDTQYF. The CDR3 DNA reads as TGTGCCAGCAGCTTAGGGGGACTAGCGGGAGGGCCGTTGGATACGCAGTATTTT. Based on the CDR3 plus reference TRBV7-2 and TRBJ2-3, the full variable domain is GAGVSQSPSNKVTEKGKDVELRCDPISGHTALYWYRQSLGQGLEFLIYFQGNSAPDKSGLPSDRFSAERTGGSVSTLTIQRTQQEDSAVYLCASSLGGLAGGPLDTQYFGPGTRLTVL.

The chain's CDR3 is CASSSSGDQPQHF. CDR3 coding DNA: TGTGCCAGCAGCTCGTCCGGGGATCAGCCCCAGCATTTT. The chain has TRBV7-2 and TRBJ1-5; D gene uncertain. This CDR3 spans 13 amino acids. The germline CDR1 and CDR2 sequences are SGHTA and FQGNSA. Trimming took 4 bases from V and 5 from J, leaving 9 bases between them.

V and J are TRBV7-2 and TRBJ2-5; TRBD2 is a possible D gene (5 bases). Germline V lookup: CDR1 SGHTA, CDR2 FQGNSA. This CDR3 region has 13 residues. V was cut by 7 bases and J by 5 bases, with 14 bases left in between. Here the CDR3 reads CASTSSPGETQYF. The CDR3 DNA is TGTGCCAGCACCTCTAGCCCGGGGGAGACCCAGTACTTC.

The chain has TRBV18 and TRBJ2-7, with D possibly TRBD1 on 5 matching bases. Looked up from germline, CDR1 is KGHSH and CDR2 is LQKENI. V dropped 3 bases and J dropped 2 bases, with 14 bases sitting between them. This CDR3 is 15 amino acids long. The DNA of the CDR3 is TGTGCCAGCTCACCCCGCCTGACAGCTACCTACGAGCAGTACTTC. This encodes CASSPRLTATYEQYF.

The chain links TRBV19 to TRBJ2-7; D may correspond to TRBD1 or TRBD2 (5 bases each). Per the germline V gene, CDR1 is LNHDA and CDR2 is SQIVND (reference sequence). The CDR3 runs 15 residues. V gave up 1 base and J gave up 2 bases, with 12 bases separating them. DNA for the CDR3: TGTGCCAGTAGTATAGGAGCGCAGGGAGCCTACGAGCAGTACTTC. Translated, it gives CASSIGAQGAYEQYF.

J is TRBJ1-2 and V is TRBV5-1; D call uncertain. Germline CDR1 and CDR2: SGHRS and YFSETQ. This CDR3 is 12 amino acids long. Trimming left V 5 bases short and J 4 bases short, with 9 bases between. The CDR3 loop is CASSLDGYGYTF. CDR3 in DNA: TGCGCCAGCAGTCTTGACGGCTATGGCTACACCTTC.

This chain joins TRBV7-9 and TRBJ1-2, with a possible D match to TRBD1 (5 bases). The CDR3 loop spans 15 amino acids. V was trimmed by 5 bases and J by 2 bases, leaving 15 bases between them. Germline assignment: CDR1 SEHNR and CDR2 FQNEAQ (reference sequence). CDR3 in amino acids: CASSHGVGVNYGYTF. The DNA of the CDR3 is TGTGCCAGCAGCCACGGCGTAGGGGTGAACTATGGCTACACCTTC.

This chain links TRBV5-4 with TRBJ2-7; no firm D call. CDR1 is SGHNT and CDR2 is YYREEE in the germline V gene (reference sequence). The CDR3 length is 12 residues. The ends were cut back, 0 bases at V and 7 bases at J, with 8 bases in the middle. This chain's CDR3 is CASSLDFGEQYF. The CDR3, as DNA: TGTGCCAGCAGCTTGGATTTCGGGGAGCAGTACTTC.

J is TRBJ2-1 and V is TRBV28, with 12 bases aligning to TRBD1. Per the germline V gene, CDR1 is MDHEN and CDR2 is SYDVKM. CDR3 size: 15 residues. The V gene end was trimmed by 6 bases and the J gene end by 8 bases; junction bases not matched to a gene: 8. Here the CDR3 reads CASRAGQGALDEQFF. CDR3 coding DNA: TGTGCCAGCAGGGCGGGACAGGGGGCTTTGGATGAGCAGTTCTTC.